This T cell receptor (beta chain) stems from a study of spatial heterogeneity in lung cancer. Study-wide context: Detected beta-chain sequences consistently exceeded alpha-chain sequences. Raw reads showed each unique TCR and UMI combination turning up more than ten times on average.

Time point noted: sample taken at primary tumor resection. The sequenced material consisted of unsorted whole RNA from tumor, nontumor lung or frozen PBMC. Every TCR cDNA molecule bore a unique molecular identifier. TCRdb re-called the 5' RACE reads with MiXCR, one entry per CDR3 protein. The sample carries more than 30,000 distinct CDR3 sequences, around 5.5% recorded once. The source was PBMCs, collected at surgery. The source is a female donor with early-stage non-small cell lung cancer.

CDR3 sequence reads: CASSPAAKNIQYF. CDR3 bases: TGTGCCAGCAGCCCAGCCGCCAAAAACATTCAGTACTTC. The rearrangement uses TRBV11-2 and TRBJ2-4; D gene ambiguous. Trimming left V 5 bases short and J 1 base short, with 6 bases between. This CDR3 region has 13 residues. The germline CDR1 and CDR2 sequences are SGHAT and FQNNGV.